This T cell receptor beta chain originates from a study of blood T cell repertoires in COVID-19. For the study at large: PBMCs, B-cell-depleted T cells, or T cells provided the cDNA or gDNA that made up the material.

As handled by the study authors: Nucleated cell number was recorded as an estimate derived from reference gene primer amplification. This table comes from immunoSEQ multiplex PCR, and its TCRdb copy is limited to in-frame clones, with some not included. Clone size and the V and J calls come from that table; the DNA yielded D and trimming. The profile covers about 180,000 clones, with approximately 86% appearing a single time and under 3% taken by the ten largest. The CDR3 runs to 15 residues. Germline CDR1 and CDR2: KGHSH and LQKENI. V gave up 3 bases and J gave up 4 bases, with 15 bases separating them.

J is TRBJ1-1 and V is TRBV18, with D possibly TRBD1 on 6 matching bases. The receptor comes from a young woman with active or convalescent COVID-19. Specimen: peripheral blood. The CDR3 sequence is CASSPETGIGTEAFF. Here the CDR3 DNA reads TGTGCCAGCTCACCGGAGACAGGAATAGGCACTGAAGCTTTCTTT. Full variable domain (rest looked up from reference TRBV18 and TRBJ1-1): NAGVMQNPRHLVRRRGQEARLRCSPMKGHSHVYWYRQLPEEGLKFMVYLQKENIIDESGMPKERFSAEFPKEGPSILRIQQVVRGDSAAYFCASSPETGIGTEAFFGQGTRLTVV.